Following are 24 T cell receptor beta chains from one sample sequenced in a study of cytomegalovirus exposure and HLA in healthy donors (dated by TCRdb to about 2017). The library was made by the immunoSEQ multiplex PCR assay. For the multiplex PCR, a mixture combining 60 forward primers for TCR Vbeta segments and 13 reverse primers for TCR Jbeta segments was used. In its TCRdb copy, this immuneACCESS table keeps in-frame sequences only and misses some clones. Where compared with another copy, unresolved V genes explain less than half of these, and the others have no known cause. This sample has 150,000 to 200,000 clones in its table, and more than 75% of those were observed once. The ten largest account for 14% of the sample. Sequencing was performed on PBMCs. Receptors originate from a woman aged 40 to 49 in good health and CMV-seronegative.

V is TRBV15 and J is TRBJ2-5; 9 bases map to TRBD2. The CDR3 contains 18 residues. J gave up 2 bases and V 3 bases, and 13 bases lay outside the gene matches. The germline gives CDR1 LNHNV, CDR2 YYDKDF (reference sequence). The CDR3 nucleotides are TGTGCCACCAGCAGGGGCGGGGAAAAGACTAGCGGACAAGAGACCCAGTACTTC. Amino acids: CATSRGGEKTSGQETQYF.

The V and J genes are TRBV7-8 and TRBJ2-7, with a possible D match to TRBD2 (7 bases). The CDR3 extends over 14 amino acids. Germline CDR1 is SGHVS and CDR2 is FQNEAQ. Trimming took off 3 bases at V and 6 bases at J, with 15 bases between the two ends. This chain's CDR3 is CASSLLQGGLEQYF. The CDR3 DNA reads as TGTGCCAGCAGCTTGTTACAGGGAGGGCTCGAGCAGTACTTC.

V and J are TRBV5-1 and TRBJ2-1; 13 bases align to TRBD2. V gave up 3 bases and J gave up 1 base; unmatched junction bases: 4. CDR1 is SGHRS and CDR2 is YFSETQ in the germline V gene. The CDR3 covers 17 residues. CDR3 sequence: CASSWLLAGGSYNEQFF. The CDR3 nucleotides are TGCGCCAGCAGCTGGCTACTAGCGGGAGGGTCCTACAATGAGCAGTTCTTC.

This chain's CDR3 is CASSSRTSGTDTQYF. The CDR3 DNA reads as TGTGCCAGCAGTTCTAGGACTAGCGGCACAGATACGCAGTATTTT. This chain joins TRBV27 and TRBJ2-3; TRBD2 aligns across 9 bases. Germline values: CDR1 MNHEY, CDR2 SMNVEV (reference sequence). This CDR3 comprises 15 residues. The V and J ends lost 4 bases and 1 base, in that order; junction bases with no gene match: 3.

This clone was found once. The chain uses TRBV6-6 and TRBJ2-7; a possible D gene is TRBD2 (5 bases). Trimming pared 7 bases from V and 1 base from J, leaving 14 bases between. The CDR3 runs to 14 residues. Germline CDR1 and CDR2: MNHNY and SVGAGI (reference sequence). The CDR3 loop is CASKLEGLSYEQYF. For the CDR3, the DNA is TGTGCCAGCAAACTAGAGGGTCTTTCCTACGAGCAGTACTTC.

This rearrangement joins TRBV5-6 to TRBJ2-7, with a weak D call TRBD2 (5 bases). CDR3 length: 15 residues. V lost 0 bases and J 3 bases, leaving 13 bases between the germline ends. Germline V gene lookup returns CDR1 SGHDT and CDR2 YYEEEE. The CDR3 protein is CASSLGTRRIYEQYF. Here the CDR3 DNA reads TGTGCCAGCAGCTTGGGGACCCGGAGGATCTACGAGCAGTACTTC.

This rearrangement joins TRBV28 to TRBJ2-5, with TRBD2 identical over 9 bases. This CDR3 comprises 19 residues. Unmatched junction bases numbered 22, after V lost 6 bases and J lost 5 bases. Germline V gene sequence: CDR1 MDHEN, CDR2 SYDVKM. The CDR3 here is CASSPEEGIAGGPWETQYF. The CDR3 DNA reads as TGTGCCAGCAGCCCCGAGGAGGGAATCGCGGGAGGGCCTTGGGAGACCCAGTACTTC.

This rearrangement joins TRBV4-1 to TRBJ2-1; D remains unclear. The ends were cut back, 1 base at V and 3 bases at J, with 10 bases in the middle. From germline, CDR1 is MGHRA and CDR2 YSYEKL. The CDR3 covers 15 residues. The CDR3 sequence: CASSQARRYYNEQFF. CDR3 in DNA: TGCGCCAGCAGCCAAGCTCGCAGATACTACAATGAGCAGTTCTTC.

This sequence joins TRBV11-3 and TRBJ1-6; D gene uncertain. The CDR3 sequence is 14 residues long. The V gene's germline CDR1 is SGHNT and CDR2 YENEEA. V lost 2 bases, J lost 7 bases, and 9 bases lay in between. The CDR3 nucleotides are TGTGCCAGCAGCTTATACGGGTTGAATTCACCCCTCCACTTT. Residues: CASSLYGLNSPLHF.

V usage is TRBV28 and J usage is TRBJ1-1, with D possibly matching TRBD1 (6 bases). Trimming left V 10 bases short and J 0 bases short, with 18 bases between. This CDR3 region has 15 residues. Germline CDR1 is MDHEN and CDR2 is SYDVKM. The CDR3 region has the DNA TGTGCCATTAGCGCGACAGGCGAGGTGAACACTGAAGCTTTCTTT. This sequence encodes CAISATGEVNTEAFF.

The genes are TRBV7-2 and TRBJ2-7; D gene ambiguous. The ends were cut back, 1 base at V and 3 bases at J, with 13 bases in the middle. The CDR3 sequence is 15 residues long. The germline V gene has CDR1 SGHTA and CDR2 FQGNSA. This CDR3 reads CASSLGSTGHYEQYF. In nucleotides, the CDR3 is TGTGCCAGCAGCTTAGGTTCGACGGGTCACTACGAGCAGTACTTC.

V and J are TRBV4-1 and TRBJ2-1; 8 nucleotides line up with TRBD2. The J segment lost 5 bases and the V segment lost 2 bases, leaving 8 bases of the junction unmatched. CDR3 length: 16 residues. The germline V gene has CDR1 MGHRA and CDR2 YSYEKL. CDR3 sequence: CASSQPGTRRDNEQFF. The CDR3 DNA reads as TGCGCCAGCAGCCAACCCGGGACTAGGAGGGACAATGAGCAGTTCTTC.

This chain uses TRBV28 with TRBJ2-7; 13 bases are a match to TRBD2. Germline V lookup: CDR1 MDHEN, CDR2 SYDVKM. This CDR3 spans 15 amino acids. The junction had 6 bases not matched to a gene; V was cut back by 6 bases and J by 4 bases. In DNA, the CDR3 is TGTGCCAGCAGACCGGGACTAGCGGGACTATACGAGCAGTACTTC. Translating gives CASRPGLAGLYEQYF.

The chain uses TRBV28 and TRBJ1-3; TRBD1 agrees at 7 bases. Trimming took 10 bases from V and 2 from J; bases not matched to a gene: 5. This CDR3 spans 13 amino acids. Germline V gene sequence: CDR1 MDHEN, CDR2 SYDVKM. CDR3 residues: CAKAGTAGNTIYF. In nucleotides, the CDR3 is TGTGCCAAGGCCGGGACAGCTGGAAACACCATATATTTT.

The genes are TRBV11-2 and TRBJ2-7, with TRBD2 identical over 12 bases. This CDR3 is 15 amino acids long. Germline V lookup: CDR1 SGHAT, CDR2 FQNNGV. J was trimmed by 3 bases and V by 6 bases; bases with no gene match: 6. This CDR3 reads CASRTPGLAGYEQYF. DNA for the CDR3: TGTGCCAGCAGGACACCGGGACTAGCGGGCTACGAGCAGTACTTC.

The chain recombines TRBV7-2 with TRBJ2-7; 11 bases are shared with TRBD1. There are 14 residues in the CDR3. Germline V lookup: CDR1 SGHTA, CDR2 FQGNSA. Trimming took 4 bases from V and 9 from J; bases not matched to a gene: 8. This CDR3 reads CASSSGTGGVWQYF. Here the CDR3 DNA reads TGTGCCAGCAGCTCCGGGACAGGGGGTGTCTGGCAGTACTTC.

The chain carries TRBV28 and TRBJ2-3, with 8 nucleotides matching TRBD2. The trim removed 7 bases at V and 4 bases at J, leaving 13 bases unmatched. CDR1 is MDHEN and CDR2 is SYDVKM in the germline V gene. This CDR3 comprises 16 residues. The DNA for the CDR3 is TGTGCCAGCACCCGGGGGGGGGCTGGATTTTCAGATACGCAGTATTTT. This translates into CASTRGGAGFSDTQYF.

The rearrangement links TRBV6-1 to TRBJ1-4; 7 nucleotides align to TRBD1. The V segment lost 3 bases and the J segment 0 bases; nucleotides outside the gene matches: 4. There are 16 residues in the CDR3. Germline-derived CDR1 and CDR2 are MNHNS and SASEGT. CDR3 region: CASSDIQGATNEKLFF. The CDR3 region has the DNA TGTGCCAGCAGTGATATTCAGGGGGCAACTAATGAAAAACTGTTTTTT.

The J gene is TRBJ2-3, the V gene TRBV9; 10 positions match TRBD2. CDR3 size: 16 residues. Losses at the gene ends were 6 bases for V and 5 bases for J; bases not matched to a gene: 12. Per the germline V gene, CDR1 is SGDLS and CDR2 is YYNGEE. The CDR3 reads CASNPQGSSGRDTQYF. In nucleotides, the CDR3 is TGTGCCAGCAACCCTCAGGGGTCTAGCGGGAGAGATACGCAGTATTTT.

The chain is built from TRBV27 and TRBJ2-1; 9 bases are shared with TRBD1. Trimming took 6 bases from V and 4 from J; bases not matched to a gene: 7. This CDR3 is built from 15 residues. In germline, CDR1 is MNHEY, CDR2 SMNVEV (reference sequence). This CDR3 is CASSRGGQGYNEQFF. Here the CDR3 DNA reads TGTGCCAGCAGCAGAGGGGGACAGGGTTACAATGAGCAGTTCTTC.

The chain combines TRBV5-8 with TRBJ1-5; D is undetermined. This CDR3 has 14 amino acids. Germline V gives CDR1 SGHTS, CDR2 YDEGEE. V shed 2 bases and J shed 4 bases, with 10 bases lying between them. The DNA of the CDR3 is TGTGCCAGCAGCTTAATTGGCAGGAATCAGCCCCAGCATTTT. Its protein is CASSLIGRNQPQHF.

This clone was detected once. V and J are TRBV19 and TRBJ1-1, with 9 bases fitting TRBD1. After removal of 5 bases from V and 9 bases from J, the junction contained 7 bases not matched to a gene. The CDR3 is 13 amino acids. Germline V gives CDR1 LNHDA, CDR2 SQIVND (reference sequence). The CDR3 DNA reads TGTGCCAGTAGTGTCCGGGACAGGGATAAAGCTTTCTTT. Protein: CASSVRDRDKAFF.

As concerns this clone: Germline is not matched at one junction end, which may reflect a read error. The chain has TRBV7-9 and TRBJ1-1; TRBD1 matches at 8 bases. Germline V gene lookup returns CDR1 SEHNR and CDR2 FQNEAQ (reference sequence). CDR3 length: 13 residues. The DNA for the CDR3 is TGTTCCAGCAGCTTAACAGGGGGTGGGGGAGCTTTCTTT. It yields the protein CSSSLTGGGGAFF. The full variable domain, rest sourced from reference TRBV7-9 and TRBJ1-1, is DTGVSQNPRHKITKRGQNVTFRCDPISEHNRLYWYRQTLGQGPEFLTYFQNEAQLEKSRLLSDRFSAERPKGSFSTLEIQRTEQGDSAMYLCSSSLTGGGGAFFGQGTRLTVV.

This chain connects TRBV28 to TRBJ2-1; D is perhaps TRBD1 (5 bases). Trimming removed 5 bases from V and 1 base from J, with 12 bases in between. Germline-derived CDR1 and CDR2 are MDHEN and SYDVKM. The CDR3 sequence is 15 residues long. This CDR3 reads CASSPTANSYNEQFF. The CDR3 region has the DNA TGTGCCAGCAGTCCGACAGCTAATTCCTACAATGAGCAGTTCTTC.